This T cell receptor beta chain was sequenced for a study of immune evolution from preneoplasia to lung adenocarcinoma. Patient tissue came from resections in Japan or China, 2014–2017. After pathologic assessment, macro-dissection selected premalignant or tumor cells for extraction. Study-wide findings and caveats: Top clone share appeared to fall from AAH through AIS, MIA, adenocarcinoma. Later-stage lesions appeared to have more T cells, more diversity, less clonality.

The CDR3 is 13 residues long. Trimming left V 1 base short and J 6 bases short, with 11 bases between. Germline CDR1 and CDR2: SGHRS and YFSETQ. In the case of this clone: Its antigen is unidentified.

Sequencing was performed with immunoSEQ multiplex PCR; in TCRdb, only in-frame clones are kept and a portion is missing. The sample includes 7,000 to 9,000 clones, about 83% seen only once; the top ten take around 3%. This sequence originates from a person between 65 and 79 years old with lung adenocarcinoma. The sequenced sample consisted of FFPE minimally invasive lung adenocarcinoma tissue. The J gene is TRBJ2-7, the V gene TRBV5-1; D may correspond to TRBD1 or TRBD2 (5 bases each). The CDR3 region is CASSLYGAAEQYF. The CDR3, as DNA: TGCGCCAGCAGCTTGTACGGGGCTGCCGAGCAGTACTTC. Full variable domain (outside the CDR3, taken from reference TRBV5-1 and TRBJ2-7): KAGVTQTPRYLIKTRGQQVTLSCSPISGHRSVSWYQQTPGQGLQFLFEYFSETQRNKGNFPGRFSGRQFSNSRSEMNVSTLELGDSALYLCASSLYGAAEQYFGPGTRLTVT.